Listed below are T cell receptor beta chains from one sample, sequenced in a study of PD-1 blockade in classical Hodgkin lymphoma. Sequencing was performed with immunoSEQ multiplex PCR; in TCRdb, only in-frame clones are kept and a portion is missing. The table has 100,000 to 120,000 clones, roughly 90% seen once. Source: peripheral blood mononuclear cells (PBMCs), taken before the fourth cycle of nivolumab. All receptors derive from a human donor with classical Hodgkin lymphoma. The CDR3 runs from the conserved cysteine through the conserved F or W. Each record gives: clone size, D gene, J gene, V gene, CDR3 protein, CDR3 DNA. A D gene is named only where the DNA matches it firmly. Clone sizes are given selectively: once, few, many, or a class where the clone is expanded.

NA	TRBD2	TRBJ2-3	TRBV7-9	CATTSRAGVSDTQYF	TGTGCCACGACCTCCCGGGCGGGAGTATCGGATACGCAGTATTTT
NA	TRBD1	TRBJ2-7	TRBV29-1	CSARDSYTYEQYF	TGCAGCGCACGGGACAGTTACACCTACGAGCAGTACTTC
NA	NA	TRBJ1-5	TRBV19	CASSRGARQPQHF	TGTGCCAGTAGTCGGGGGGCAAGGCAGCCCCAGCATTTT
NA	TRBD1	TRBJ2-7	TRBV29-1	CSVRTGGSYEQYF	TGCAGCGTACGGACAGGGGGCTCCTACGAGCAGTACTTC
NA	NA	TRBJ2-7	TRBV5-1	CASSLASVTYYEQYF	TGCGCCAGCAGCTTGGCTAGCGTGACCTACTACGAGCAGTACTTC
NA	NA	TRBJ2-4	TRBV2	CASSDIWVFGDGENIQYF	TGTGCCAGCAGCGATATTTGGGTCTTCGGGGACGGAGAAAACATTCAGTACTTC
many	TRBD1	TRBJ2-7	TRBV6-1	CASSYGTGSTYEQYF	TGTGCCAGCAGCTACGGGACAGGGAGCACCTACGAGCAGTACTTC
NA	NA	TRBJ1-3	TRBV21-1	CASSKRRPNSGNTIYF	TGTGCCAGCAGCAAAAGGCGGCCGAACTCTGGAAACACCATATATTTT
NA	TRBD1	TRBJ2-7	TRBV2	CASSEDPSGDRADEQYF	TGTGCCAGCAGTGAAGATCCTTCGGGGGACAGGGCTGACGAGCAGTACTTC
NA	NA	TRBJ2-7	TRBV15	CATSRDVGRMVSYEQYF	TGTGCCACCAGCAGAGATGTAGGGCGGATGGTATCCTACGAGCAGTACTTC
NA	NA	TRBJ1-1	TRBV29-1	CSVDQGRVTEAFF	TGCAGCGTTGATCAGGGAAGAGTCACTGAAGCTTTCTTT
NA	NA	TRBJ2-7	TRBV29-1	CSVRVSRDGEQYF	TGCAGCGTTCGGGTTTCGCGGGATGGTGAGCAGTACTTC